This T cell receptor (beta chain) was sequenced in a study of blood T cells in healthy people across ages. CDR1 is SQVTM and CDR2 is ANQGSEA in the germline V gene. The length of the CDR3 is 13 residues. V lost 1 base to trimming and J lost 5 bases, with 9 bases between them. A sample-barcoded 5' primer and a J-beta primer mix were used in a second PCR of about 6 to 12 cycles. TCRdb re-called the 5' RACE reads through MiXCR, storing one row per CDR3 protein. In the table there are 1,300,000 or so distinct CDR3 sequences, 59% of which are singletons. The rearrangement links TRBV29-1 to TRBJ2-1; possibly TRBD2 for D (5 bases). Specimen: blood. The receptor was isolated from a man aged 18 to 30 in good health. CDR3 sequence reads: CSVEAGSNNEQFF. DNA of the CDR3: TGCAGCGTTGAAGCTGGGAGCAACAATGAGCAGTTCTTC.